The 9 T cell receptor beta chains below were found in one sample sequenced in a study of B cell selection in AIRE deficiency. TCRdb's copy holds only in-frame clones and misses some; the assay was immunoSEQ multiplex PCR. This sample has approximately 26,000 clones; around 92% occur once, and the top ten carry approximately 1%. The regulatory T cell sort gate was CD4+CD25hiCD127low/negative. Input material: CD4+CD25+ Tregs sorted from PBMCs. These receptor sequences come from a human donor in good health.

The V call is TRBV7-2, the J call TRBJ2-5, with no clear D. Germline loops: CDR1 SGHTA, CDR2 FQGNSA. Trimming removed 4 bases at V and 0 bases at J, with 0 bases between. This CDR3 region has 11 residues. CDR3 amino acids: CASSYQETQYF. The CDR3 nucleotides read TGTGCCAGCAGCTACCAAGAGACCCAGTACTTC. Based on the CDR3 plus reference TRBV7-2 and TRBJ2-5, the full variable domain is GAGVSQSPSNKVTEKGKDVELRCDPISGHTALYWYRQSLGQGLEFLIYFQGNSAPDKSGLPSDRFSAERTGGSVSTLTIQRTQQEDSAVYLCASSYQETQYFGPGTRLLVL.

This chain uses TRBV19 with TRBJ1-2; 7 nucleotides line up with TRBD1. The trim removed 1 base at V and 7 bases at J, leaving 6 bases unmatched. Germline CDR1 and CDR2: LNHDA and SQIVND (reference sequence). CDR3 length: 14 residues. The CDR3 reads CASSIGRQGSGYTF. The CDR3 DNA sequence: TGTGCCAGTAGTATAGGCCGACAGGGATCTGGCTACACCTTC.

The CDR3 nucleotides read TGTGCCAGCAGCTATCGGGGGGTTGGAACTAATGAAAAACTGTTTTTT. It specifies CASSYRGVGTNEKLFF. This rearrangement joins TRBV7-8 to TRBJ1-4; a weak D match, TRBD1 (5 bases). The CDR3 is 16 residues long. The V end lost 4 bases, the J end lost 1 base, and 13 bases lay between the germline ends. Germline loops: CDR1 SGHVS, CDR2 FQNEAQ. Full variable domain (rest looked up from reference TRBV7-8 and TRBJ1-4): GAGVSQSPRYKVAKRGQDVALRCDPISGHVSLFWYQQALGQGPEFLTYFQNEAQLDKSGLPSDRFFAERPEGSVSTLKIQRTQQEDSAVYLCASSYRGVGTNEKLFFGSGTQLSVL.

This chain links TRBV5-1 with TRBJ2-5, with D possibly TRBD1 on 5 matching bases. The CDR3 runs 18 residues. Germline V gene sequence: CDR1 SGHRS, CDR2 YFSETQ. The V end lost 4 bases, the J end lost 2 bases, and 24 bases lay between the germline ends. The CDR3 region has the DNA TGCGCCAGCAGCCTGGGTCCCAGACAGCCCCCCTGGCAAGAGACCCAGTACTTC. This translates into CASSLGPRQPPWQETQYF.

The gene calls are TRBV7-8 and TRBJ1-5; no definite D call. Trimming took off 1 base at V and 7 bases at J, with 5 bases between the two ends. CDR3 size: 12 residues. The V gene's germline CDR1 is SGHVS and CDR2 FQNEAQ. The CDR3 DNA reads as TGTGCCAGCAGCTTAGTTGGACAGCCCCAGCATTTT. Amino acid sequence: CASSLVGQPQHF.

With regard to this clone: The junction shows a germline mismatch at one end, possibly a read error. The chain recombines TRBV5-1 with TRBJ1-2; possibly TRBD1 for D (5 bases). The CDR3 sequence is 11 residues long. Germline CDR1 reads SGHRS; CDR2 reads YFSETQ. The CDR3 reads CASSLVGTPHF. The DNA for the CDR3 is TGCGCCAGCAGCTTGGTGGGGACGCCCCACTTC.

By share of the sample, this clone is medium-sized (0.01 to 0.1%). The V call is TRBV18, the J call TRBJ2-7; D is possibly TRBD1 (6 bases). Per the germline V gene, CDR1 is KGHSH and CDR2 is LQKENI. The CDR3 is 16 residues long. V lost 0 bases and J lost 2, with 14 bases in between. The CDR3 DNA sequence: TGTGCCAGCTCACCACCAGTCGGGACAAGAGCCTACGAGCAGTACTTC. Protein product: CASSPPVGTRAYEQYF. The full variable domain, completed using reference TRBV18 and TRBJ2-7, is NAGVMQNPRHLVRRRGQEARLRCSPMKGHSHVYWYRQLPEEGLKFMVYLQKENIIDESGMPKERFSAEFPKEGPSILRIQQVVRGDSAAYFCASSPPVGTRAYEQYFGPGTRLTVT.

The J gene is TRBJ2-2, the V gene TRBV5-1, with 7 bases matching TRBD2. Trimming took 7 bases from V and 7 from J; bases not matched to a gene: 4. The CDR3 has 12 residues. CDR1 SGHRS and CDR2 YFSETQ come from the germline V gene. The CDR3 spells CASRGGFGELFF. As DNA, the CDR3 is TGCGCCAGCCGGGGAGGGTTCGGGGAGCTGTTTTTT.

This clone was seen just once. The chain couples TRBV5-8 to TRBJ1-5, with TRBD1 matching 7 bases. This CDR3 has 15 amino acids. V lost 0 bases and J lost 3; bases outside the gene matches: 3. CDR1 and CDR2 (germline): SGHTS, YDEGEE. Here the CDR3 reads CASSLAGGVNQPQHF. In DNA, the CDR3 is TGTGCCAGCAGCTTGGCAGGGGGAGTCAATCAGCCCCAGCATTTT.